One sample yielded the 27 T cell receptor beta chains listed below, sequenced in a study of blood T cell repertoires in COVID-19. The repertoire was sequenced with immunoSEQ multiplex PCR; TCRdb's copy has only in-frame clones and lacks some. The repertoire has around 700,000 clones, 85% to 90% of them found once; the top ten carry more than 0.25%. Source material: peripheral blood. The receptors shown here come from a woman aged 18-29 years with acute or convalescent COVID-19.

The rearrangement links TRBV18 to TRBJ1-2, with a possible D match to TRBD1 (6 bases). The V end was cut by 3 bases, the J end by 2 bases, with 10 bases between. The CDR3 contains 14 residues. CDR1 is KGHSH and CDR2 is LQKENI in the germline V gene. The CDR3 DNA reads TGTGCCAGCTCACCGTCGGGGACAAACTATGGCTACACCTTC. It translates to CASSPSGTNYGYTF.

The rearrangement joins TRBV19 to TRBJ1-5; 8 bases match TRBD1. J lost 0 bases, V lost 7 bases, and 11 bases had no gene match. CDR1 and CDR2 from the germline V gene are LNHDA and SQIVND (reference sequence). The CDR3 spans 17 residues. In DNA, the CDR3 is TGTGCCAGTAACATTATAAGAACAGGGGGTAGCAATCAGCCCCAGCATTTT. Protein: CASNIIRTGGSNQPQHF.

This chain connects TRBV7-8 to TRBJ1-2; a possible D gene is TRBD1 (6 bases). Germline CDR1 reads SGHVS; CDR2 reads FQNEAQ. This CDR3 region has 16 residues. With 0 bases removed from V and 0 bases from J, the gap between germline ends came to 11 bases. The CDR3 sequence: CASSLANTGTNYGYTF. CDR3 sequence (DNA): TGTGCCAGCAGCTTAGCGAACACAGGGACTAACTATGGCTACACCTTC.

The chain has TRBV12-3 or TRBV12-4 and TRBJ1-6; no clear D. The ends were cut back, 7 bases at V and 7 bases at J, with 11 bases in the middle. The CDR3 sequence is 13 residues long. This chain's CDR3 is CASTSSGNSPLHF. The CDR3 DNA is TGTGCCAGCACATCTAGTGGGAATTCACCCCTCCACTTT.

This sequence joins TRBV4-1 and TRBJ1-2; D possibly corresponds to TRBD1 (6 bases). CDR3 length equals 16 residues. Trimming pared 1 base from V and 2 bases from J, leaving 14 bases between. CDR1 is MGHRA, CDR2 YSYEKL, per germline. CDR3 coding DNA: TGCGCCAGCAGCCAAGTCGGCGGGGGGACAAACTATGGCTACACCTTC. Encoded protein: CASSQVGGGTNYGYTF.

This chain connects TRBV7-2 to TRBJ2-7; D might be TRBD1 (7 bases). CDR3 length equals 13 residues. V lost 5 bases and J 3 bases, leaving 11 bases between the germline ends. Germline CDR1 and CDR2: SGHTA and FQGNSA. CDR3 in amino acids: CASSRRGLYEQYF. CDR3 sequence (DNA): TGTGCCAGCAGCCGGAGGGGGCTCTACGAGCAGTACTTC.

The genes are TRBV2 and TRBJ2-1; D remains unclear. Germline-derived CDR1 and CDR2 are SNHLY and FYNNEI. V was clipped by 5 bases and J by 6 bases, with 8 bases between them. The CDR3 is 12 residues long. CDR3 DNA sequence: TGTGCCAGCAGTTACCAACTCAATGAGCAGTTCTTC. Translated, it gives CASSYQLNEQFF.

The J gene is TRBJ2-7, the V gene TRBV24-1, with a weak D call TRBD2 (6 bases). This CDR3 region has 12 residues. Germline values: CDR1 KGHDR, CDR2 SFDVKD. V gave up 7 bases and J gave up 7 bases, with 13 bases separating them. The CDR3, as DNA: TGTGCCACCAGACCTAGGAGGGTGGAGCAGTACTTC. Translating gives CATRPRRVEQYF.

The rearrangement links TRBV9 to TRBJ2-7, with 10 bases aligning to TRBD2. Germline lookup yields CDR1 SGDLS and CDR2 YYNGEE. After removal of 4 bases from V and 1 base from J, the junction contained 2 bases not matched to a gene. This CDR3 has 14 residues. CDR3 DNA sequence: TGTGCCAGCAGCCCAGCGGGGGGGTCCTACGAGCAGTACTTC. Protein product: CASSPAGGSYEQYF.

This chain uses TRBV25-1 with TRBJ1-3; D is uncertain. Germline V gives CDR1 MGHDK, CDR2 SYGVNS. This CDR3 contains 15 residues. The V end was cut by 1 base, the J end by 0 bases, with 7 bases between. The CDR3 DNA reads TGTGCCAGCAGTGAATCGAGATACTCTGGAAACACCATATATTTT. It specifies CASSESRYSGNTIYF.

This sequence joins TRBV9 and TRBJ1-2; 8 nucleotides agree with TRBD1. Unmatched junction bases numbered 9, after V lost 4 bases and J lost 7 bases. CDR3 length: 14 residues. CDR1 and CDR2 (germline): SGDLS, YYNGEE. The CDR3 DNA reads TGTGCCAGCAGCAACCCCAGGGGGCTGGGTGGCTACACCTTC. As protein: CASSNPRGLGGYTF.

The chain recombines TRBV11-2 with TRBJ2-2; D might be TRBD1 (5 bases). Germline V CDR1 and CDR2: SGHAT, FQNNGV. The CDR3 has 13 residues. The germline V and J ends were trimmed by 5 bases and 4 bases, with 8 bases remaining between them. This CDR3 is CASSTGSTGELFF. The CDR3 DNA reads TGTGCCAGCAGCACAGGCTCCACCGGGGAGCTGTTTTTT.

The CDR3 nucleotides are TGTGCCAGCAGCTTGAGGACCGTCTACAGGGGACACACTGAAGCTTTCTTT. The encoded protein is CASSLRTVYRGHTEAFF. The rearrangement links TRBV7-9 to TRBJ1-1; 7 nucleotides agree with TRBD1. The CDR3 is 17 amino acids. Germline CDR1 reads SEHNR; CDR2 reads FQNEAQ (reference sequence). Trimming cost V 3 bases and J 3 bases; bases outside gene matches: 13.

The chain links TRBV3-1 (or the pseudogene TRBV3-2) to TRBJ1-2, with no clear D. The CDR3 totals 14 residues. Germline V gives CDR1 LGHDT, CDR2 YNNKEL (reference sequence). Deletions cut 1 base from V and 1 base from J, with 7 bases between. DNA for the CDR3: TGTGCCAGCAGCCAAGCGATGAGTAACTATGGCTACACCTTC. Amino acids: CASSQAMSNYGYTF.

The rearrangement joins TRBV6-4 to TRBJ2-2; 8 nucleotides match TRBD1. The V segment lost 8 bases and the J segment 2 bases; nucleotides outside the gene matches: 7. CDR3 length: 15 residues. From germline, CDR1 is MRHNA and CDR2 SNTAGT. CDR3 bases: TGTGCCAGCGGACCAGGGGGCGGTAACACCGGGGAGCTGTTTTTT. This sequence encodes CASGPGGGNTGELFF.

V and J are TRBV27 and TRBJ1-2, with D possibly TRBD1 on 6 matching bases. Germline CDR1 is MNHEY and CDR2 is SMNVEV (reference sequence). This CDR3 is built from 15 residues. The V end was cut by 3 bases, the J end by 4 bases, with 15 bases between. This CDR3 is CASSFNRVGSYGYTF. The CDR3 DNA reads as TGTGCCAGCAGTTTTAACAGGGTAGGCAGCTATGGCTACACCTTC.

The chain links TRBV4-3 to TRBJ1-4, with TRBD1 matching 9 bases. V shed 2 bases, J shed 10 bases, and the junction held 11 bases outside the gene matches. CDR3 length: 16 amino acids. CDR1 is LGHNA, CDR2 YSLEER, per germline. CDR3 in DNA: TGCGCCAGCAGCCAATCGACCGGGACAGGGATCGGAAAACTGTTTTTT. This sequence encodes CASSQSTGTGIGKLFF.

V gene TRBV19 combines with J gene TRBJ1-1; TRBD1 is a possible D gene (6 bases). The CDR3 is 13 amino acids. Germline V gene lookup returns CDR1 LNHDA and CDR2 SQIVND (reference sequence). V lost 3 bases and J lost 6, with 11 bases in between. The CDR3 nucleotides are TGTGCCAGTAGTATGAAGGGGGGGGCTGAAGCTTTCTTT. The encoded protein is CASSMKGGAEAFF.

The rearrangement uses TRBV9 and TRBJ2-7, with D perhaps matching TRBD2 (6 bases). Trimming pared 2 bases from V and 11 bases from J, leaving 17 bases between. The CDR3 extends over 13 amino acids. CDR1 and CDR2 from the germline V gene are SGDLS and YYNGEE. The CDR3 nucleotides read TGTGCCAGCAGCGTCTCGACAGCCGGGGGAGAGTACTTC. This encodes CASSVSTAGGEYF.

The J gene is TRBJ2-5, the V gene TRBV29-1; 8 positions match TRBD2. The junction had 10 bases not matched to a gene; V was cut back by 5 bases and J by 5 bases. This CDR3 region has 14 residues. Germline CDR1 reads SQVTM; CDR2 reads ANQGSEA. CDR3 bases: TGCAGCGTTCCGGGAGGGGGTAGTCGGGAGACCCAGTACTTC. Translation gives CSVPGGGSRETQYF.

The sample holds one count of this clone. The V and J genes are TRBV18 and TRBJ1-2, with D possibly being TRBD1 (6 bases). CDR3 length: 15 residues. Trimming shortened V by 1 base and J by 4 bases, and 13 bases separated the two germline ends. Germline-derived CDR1 and CDR2 are KGHSH and LQKENI. CDR3 amino acids: CASSPLTGRIYGYTF. CDR3 DNA: TGTGCCAGCTCACCACTGACAGGCAGAATCTATGGCTACACCTTC.

This chain connects TRBV10-3 to TRBJ2-1; tentative D call: TRBD2 (5 bases). The CDR3 is 14 residues long. V gave up 8 bases and J gave up 4 bases, with 15 bases separating them. CDR1 and CDR2 (germline): ENHRY, SYGVKD. The CDR3 is CAIASRTGYNEQFF. The CDR3 region has the DNA TGTGCCATCGCCTCAAGGACTGGATACAATGAGCAGTTCTTC.

Only one count was recorded for this clone. The chain has TRBV6-2 or TRBV6-3 and TRBJ2-7; D is ambiguous. Germline V lookup: CDR1 MNHEY, CDR2 SVGEGT. Trimming left V 2 bases short and J 1 base short, with 15 bases between. This CDR3 comprises 16 residues. This chain's CDR3 is CASSYGAQPNSYEQYF. CDR3 DNA: TGTGCCAGCAGTTACGGTGCACAGCCAAATTCCTACGAGCAGTACTTC.

This clone was observed a single time. The CDR3 protein is CASNGGRGYTF. The CDR3 DNA reads TGTGCCAGTAACGGGGGACGGGGCTACACCTTC. This rearrangement joins TRBV19 to TRBJ1-2, with D maybe TRBD1 (5 bases). V lost 7 bases to trimming and J lost 8 bases, with 11 bases between them. The CDR3 totals 11 residues. Germline loops: CDR1 LNHDA, CDR2 SQIVND (reference sequence).

CDR3 DNA: TGTGCCAGCAGCTTAAACTTCCGAGGGGATACGCAGTATTTT. Translating it yields CASSLNFRGDTQYF. The chain has TRBV13 and TRBJ2-3; D is possibly TRBD2 (5 bases). Germline-derived CDR1 and CDR2 are PRHDT and FYEKMQ (reference sequence). V lost 2 bases and J 6 bases, leaving 12 bases between the germline ends. This CDR3 is 14 amino acids long.

This chain uses TRBV30 with TRBJ2-1; 12 nucleotides line up with TRBD2. V lost 1 base, J lost 4 bases, and 8 bases stayed unmatched. Germline V CDR1 and CDR2: GTSNPN, SVGIG (reference sequence). This CDR3 is built from 17 residues. CDR3 protein: CAWSASTSGGLYNEQFF. The CDR3 DNA is TGTGCCTGGAGTGCCTCGACTAGCGGGGGCCTATACAATGAGCAGTTCTTC.

The chain joins TRBV7-9 to TRBJ1-4; 8 bases align to TRBD1. CDR3 size: 13 residues. V lost 3 bases and J lost 9; bases outside the gene matches: 3. Germline CDR1 reads SEHNR; CDR2 reads FQNEAQ (reference sequence). The CDR3: CASSFDRGKKLFF. The CDR3 coding sequence is TGTGCCAGCAGCTTCGACAGGGGAAAAAAACTGTTTTTT.